These 22 T cell receptor beta chains originate from one sample sequenced in a study of tumor-infiltrating lymphocytes in localized non-small cell lung cancer. Generated by immunoSEQ multiplex PCR, the TCRdb table keeps only in-frame clones and is missing some. Of roughly 7,400 clones in the sample, 60% to 70% were seen once. Source material: uninvolved lung tissue not adjacent to the tumor. The receptors originated from a human donor with non-small cell lung cancer.

The CDR3 region has the DNA TGTGCCAGCAGCACCTCGGAGGGGGAGCTGTTTTTT. It yields the protein CASSTSEGELFF. This chain links TRBV13 with TRBJ2-2, with D unresolved. With 5 bases removed from V and 8 bases from J, the gap between germline ends came to 9 bases. The CDR3 consists of 12 residues. CDR1 and CDR2 (germline): PRHDT, FYEKMQ (reference sequence).

This clone is deemed medium-sized (0.01 to 0.1%). Other DNA variants within this sample encode the same CDR3. This sequence joins TRBV7-9 and TRBJ2-2; D uncertain. V was pared by 5 bases and J by 8 bases, with 15 bases between. The CDR3 is made up of 14 amino acids. The germline V gene has CDR1 SEHNR and CDR2 FQNEAQ (reference sequence). The CDR3 protein is CASSRLTGTGELFF. As DNA, the CDR3 is TGTGCCAGCAGCCGCCTGACGGGCACGGGGGAGCTGTTTTTT.

This clone was seen a handful of times. V usage is TRBV5-6 and J usage is TRBJ2-2; the D is unclear. Trimming shortened V by 5 bases and J by 5 bases, and 10 bases separated the two germline ends. The CDR3 loop spans 13 amino acids. The germline V gene encodes CDR1 SGHDT and CDR2 YYEEEE. The CDR3 sequence: CASSDVQTGELFF. Here the CDR3 DNA reads TGTGCCAGCAGTGACGTGCAAACCGGGGAGCTGTTTTTT.

The chain employs TRBV30 and TRBJ1-1; D gene unclear. Trimming removed 0 bases at V and 1 base at J, with 9 bases between. CDR1 is GTSNPN and CDR2 is SVGIG in the germline V gene (reference sequence). The CDR3 consists of 14 residues. The CDR3 loop reads CAWSVSISNTEAFF. The CDR3 DNA reads TGTGCCTGGAGTGTGTCGATTTCGAACACTGAAGCTTTCTTT.

V is TRBV9 and J is TRBJ1-1; 12 bases are shared with TRBD1. The CDR3 consists of 16 residues. With 3 bases clipped from V and 5 bases from J, the junction kept 8 bases outside the gene matches. Germline V CDR1 and CDR2: SGDLS, YYNGEE. CDR3 DNA sequence: TGTGCCAGCAGCGGCCCCGGGACAGGGGGCTGGACTGAAGCTTTCTTT. It translates to CASSGPGTGGWTEAFF.

The chain combines TRBV5-5 with TRBJ2-3; the D is unclear. V gave up 4 bases and J gave up 5 bases, with 11 bases separating them. CDR1 is SGHKS and CDR2 is YYEKEE in the germline V gene (reference sequence). The CDR3 has 13 residues. CDR3 in DNA: TGTGCCAGCAGCCTCCGAATTGGAGATACGCAGTATTTT. Translating it yields CASSLRIGDTQYF.

This clone is medium-sized in the sample. This chain links TRBV27 with TRBJ2-5, with 8 bases aligning to TRBD1. Trimming took 8 bases from V and 0 from J; bases not matched to a gene: 8. The length of the CDR3 is 15 residues. The V gene's germline CDR1 is MNHEY and CDR2 SMNVEV (reference sequence). The CDR3 DNA follows: TGTGCCAGCGGCCAAGACAGGGGTGACCAAGAGACCCAGTACTTC. It yields the protein CASGQDRGDQETQYF.

This clone turned up a few times. V is TRBV6-1 and J is TRBJ2-7, with 8 bases fitting TRBD2. Trimming cost V 6 bases and J 5 bases; bases outside gene matches: 9. This CDR3 is built from 14 residues. In germline, CDR1 is MNHNS, CDR2 SASEGT. CDR3 in amino acids: CASSDPGLGNEQYF. The CDR3 bases are TGTGCCAGCAGCGATCCGGGACTAGGGAACGAGCAGTACTTC.

V usage is TRBV6-5 and J usage is TRBJ2-5; D is unresolved. This CDR3 comprises 13 residues. V lost 5 bases to trimming and J lost 1 base, with 8 bases between them. CDR1 is MNHEY, CDR2 SVGAGI, per germline. CDR3: CASSNYGQETQYF. The CDR3 DNA reads TGTGCCAGCAGTAACTATGGCCAAGAGACCCAGTACTTC.

The chain employs TRBV5-1 and TRBJ2-3, with 8 bases lining up with TRBD1. Germline V CDR1 and CDR2: SGHRS, YFSETQ. J was trimmed by 5 bases and V by 1 base; bases with no gene match: 9. The CDR3 runs to 16 residues. Written as DNA, the CDR3 is TGCGCCAGCAGCTTGTGGGCGGACAGGGAGTTAGATACGCAGTATTTT. This sequence encodes CASSLWADRELDTQYF. Full variable domain (remainder filled in from reference TRBV5-1 and TRBJ2-3): KAGVTQTPRYLIKTRGQQVTLSCSPISGHRSVSWYQQTPGQGLQFLFEYFSETQRNKGNFPGRFSGRQFSNSRSEMNVSTLELGDSALYLCASSLWADRELDTQYFGPGTRLTVL.

By share, this clone counts as medium-sized. The chain carries TRBV29-1 and TRBJ1-2, with D possibly TRBD1 on 5 matching bases. Germline loops: CDR1 SQVTM, CDR2 ANQGSEA. The CDR3 is made up of 13 amino acids. V was cut by 2 bases and J by 4 bases, with 11 bases left in between. The CDR3 loop reads CSVEQGAGYGYTF. The CDR3 DNA follows: TGCAGCGTTGAACAAGGGGCGGGCTATGGCTACACCTTC. The variable domain in full, with the rest retrieved from reference TRBV29-1 and TRBJ1-2, is SAVISQKPSRDICQRGTSLTIQCQVDSQVTMMFWYRQQPGQSLTLIATANQGSEATYESGFVIDKFPISRPNLTFSTLTVSNMSPEDSSIYLCSVEQGAGYGYTFGSGTRLTVV.

The rearrangement joins TRBV11-2 to TRBJ2-6, with TRBD1 matching 7 bases. The CDR3 totals 17 residues. V lost 7 bases, J lost 0 bases, and 9 bases stayed unmatched. Per the germline V gene, CDR1 is SGHAT and CDR2 is FQNNGV. CDR3 amino acids: CASIPTGQVSGANVLTF. CDR3 nucleotide sequence: TGTGCCAGCATCCCCACCGGACAGGTCTCTGGGGCCAACGTCCTGACTTTC.

This clone was counted between two and nine times. This chain connects TRBV5-6 to TRBJ1-1, with D perhaps matching TRBD1 (5 bases). This CDR3 region has 14 residues. Trimming took off 4 bases at V and 5 bases at J, with 15 bases between the two ends. Germline values: CDR1 SGHDT, CDR2 YYEEEE. The CDR3 bases are TGTGCCAGCAGCCCCGTGAGGGGAAGTACTGAAGCTTTCTTT. Residues: CASSPVRGSTEAFF.

V usage is TRBV28 and J usage is TRBJ1-5; D may be TRBD1 (6 bases). This CDR3 is built from 15 residues. From germline, CDR1 is MDHEN and CDR2 SYDVKM. The V end was cut by 7 bases, the J end by 0 bases, with 13 bases between. CDR3 residues: CASTPAGDSNQPQHF. The CDR3 nucleotides read TGTGCCAGCACTCCTGCAGGGGATAGCAATCAGCCCCAGCATTTT.

This clone was seen just once. CDR3 sequence: CASSFKGSSQQETQYF. The CDR3 DNA follows: TGCGCCAGCAGCTTTAAAGGGTCGTCTCAACAAGAGACCCAGTACTTC. The rearrangement joins TRBV5-1 to TRBJ2-5, with D uncertain. V lost 2 bases and J lost 2, with 16 bases in between. The CDR3 spans 16 residues. Germline assignment: CDR1 SGHRS and CDR2 YFSETQ.

The V call is TRBV30, the J call TRBJ1-2, with no clear D. V was shortened by 0 bases and J by 4 bases, with 12 bases between the two germline ends. The CDR3 runs 14 residues. Germline lookup yields CDR1 GTSNPN and CDR2 SVGIG (reference sequence). The CDR3 region is CAWSVGSGGYGYTF. CDR3 nucleotide sequence: TGTGCCTGGAGTGTCGGGTCCGGCGGCTATGGCTACACCTTC.

The J gene is TRBJ1-6, the V gene TRBV30, with D maybe TRBD1 (5 bases). Deletions cut 6 bases from V and 7 bases from J, with 13 bases between. CDR1 is GTSNPN and CDR2 is SVGIG in the germline V gene (reference sequence). CDR3 length equals 13 residues. Here the CDR3 DNA reads TGTGCCTGCACGGGGGAGAACAATTCACCCCTCCACTTT. Amino acids: CACTGENNSPLHF.

V is TRBV6-5 and J is TRBJ2-3; D not certain. Germline loops: CDR1 MNHEY, CDR2 SVGAGI. This CDR3 region has 16 residues. Deletions cut 1 base from V and 0 bases from J, with 11 bases between. For the CDR3, the DNA is TGTGCCAGCAGTTACTATGTCGGTCGTAGCACAGATACGCAGTATTTT. Its protein is CASSYYVGRSTDTQYF.

The CDR3 DNA reads as TGCGCCAGCAGCCTTACAGGGGGCTTAGGGTATGGCTACACCTTC. Protein product: CASSLTGGLGYGYTF. This rearrangement joins TRBV5-1 to TRBJ1-2, with 9 bases identical to TRBD1. With V trimmed by 4 bases and J by 5 bases, 9 bases remained unmatched. Germline CDR1 and CDR2: SGHRS and YFSETQ. This CDR3 comprises 15 residues.

The chain employs TRBV5-4 and TRBJ2-3, with TRBD2 identical over 8 bases. Germline V gene sequence: CDR1 SGHNT, CDR2 YYREEE (reference sequence). V shed 4 bases and J 0 bases; nucleotides not matched to a gene: 10. The length of the CDR3 is 17 residues. For the CDR3, the DNA is TGTGCCAGCAGCCAAGATAACGGCGGGGGGAGCACAGATACGCAGTATTTT. This codes for CASSQDNGGGSTDTQYF.

J is TRBJ1-2 and V is TRBV30; 10 bases map to TRBD1. The CDR3 sequence is 15 residues long. Per the germline V gene, CDR1 is GTSNPN and CDR2 is SVGIG (reference sequence). J gave up 8 bases and V 0 bases, and 9 bases lay outside the gene matches. This CDR3 is CAWSVPGQGLKGYTF. CDR3 coding DNA: TGTGCCTGGAGTGTACCGGGACAGGGGTTAAAGGGCTACACCTTC.

V is TRBV9 and J is TRBJ2-2, with no clear D. CDR1 and CDR2 (germline): SGDLS, YYNGEE. V was clipped by 0 bases and J by 6 bases, with 9 bases between them. This CDR3 region has 14 residues. In DNA, the CDR3 is TGTGCCAGCAGCGTAGAGGGTCCACCCGGGGAGCTGTTTTTT. It encodes CASSVEGPPGELFF.